This TCR beta chain is from a study of blood T cell repertoires in COVID-19. Study-wide background: Samples taken during acute and convalescent COVID-19 were collected in the United States, Italy and Spain. The analysed material was cDNA or gDNA that came from T cells, B-cell-depleted T cells, or PBMCs.

CDR1 is SGHRS, CDR2 YFSETQ, per germline. Trimming left V 3 bases short and J 5 bases short, with 17 bases between. The CDR3 covers 15 residues. In the original processing: The assay estimated nucleated cells by amplifying reference gene primers. TCRdb's table, derived via immunoSEQ multiplex PCR, lists solely in-frame clones and lacks some. V, J and clone size are those of that table, while D and trimming were read from the DNA. The data show 100,000 to 150,000 clones, roughly 84% seen once. This clonotype was obtained from a woman of 80 years or more with acute or convalescent COVID-19. The chain has TRBV5-1 and TRBJ1-2; no firm D call. The specimen was peripheral blood. Here the CDR3 reads CASSWGEGRKYGYTF. CDR3 in DNA: TGCGCCAGCAGCTGGGGTGAGGGCCGCAAGTATGGCTACACCTTC.